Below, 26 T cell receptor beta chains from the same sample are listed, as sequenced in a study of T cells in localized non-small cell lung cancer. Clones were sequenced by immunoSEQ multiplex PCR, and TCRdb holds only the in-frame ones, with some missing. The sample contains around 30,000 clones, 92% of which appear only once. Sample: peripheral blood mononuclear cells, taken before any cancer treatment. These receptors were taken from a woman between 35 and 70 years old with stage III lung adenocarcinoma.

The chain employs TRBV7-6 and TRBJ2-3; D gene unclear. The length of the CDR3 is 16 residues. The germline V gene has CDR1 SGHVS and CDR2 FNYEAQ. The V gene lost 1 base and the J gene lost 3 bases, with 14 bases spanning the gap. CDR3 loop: CASSLGLGSGTDTQYF. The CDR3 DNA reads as TGTGCCAGCAGCTTAGGGTTAGGCTCCGGGACAGATACGCAGTATTTT. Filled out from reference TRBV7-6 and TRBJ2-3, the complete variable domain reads GAGVSQSPRYKVTKRGQDVALRCDPISGHVSLYWYRQALGQGPEFLTYFNYEAQQDKSGLPNDRFSAERPEGSISTLTIQRTEQRDSAMYRCASSLGLGSGTDTQYFGPGTRLTVL.

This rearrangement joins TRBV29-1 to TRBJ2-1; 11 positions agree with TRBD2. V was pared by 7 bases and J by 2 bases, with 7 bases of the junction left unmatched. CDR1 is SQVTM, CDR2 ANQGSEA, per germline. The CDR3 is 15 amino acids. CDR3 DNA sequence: TGCAGCGCTCCGACTAGCGGGATACCCTACAATGAGCAGTTCTTC. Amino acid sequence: CSAPTSGIPYNEQFF.

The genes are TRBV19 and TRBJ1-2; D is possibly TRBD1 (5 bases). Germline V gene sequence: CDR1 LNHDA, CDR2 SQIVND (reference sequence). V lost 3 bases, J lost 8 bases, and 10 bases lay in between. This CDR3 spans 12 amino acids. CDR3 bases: TGTGCCAGTAGTATCTCCACAGGCGGCTACACCTTC. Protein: CASSISTGGYTF.

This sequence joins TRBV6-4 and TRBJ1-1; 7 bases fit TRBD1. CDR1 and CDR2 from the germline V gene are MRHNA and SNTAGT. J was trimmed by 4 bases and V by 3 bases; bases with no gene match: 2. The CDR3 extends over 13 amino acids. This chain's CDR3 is CASSEGGGTEAFF. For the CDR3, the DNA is TGTGCCAGCAGTGAAGGGGGCGGCACTGAAGCTTTCTTT.

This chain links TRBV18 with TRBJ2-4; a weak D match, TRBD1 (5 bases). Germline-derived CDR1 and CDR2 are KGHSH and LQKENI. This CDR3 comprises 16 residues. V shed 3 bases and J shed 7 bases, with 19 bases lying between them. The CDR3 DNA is TGTGCCAGCTCACCCGCGGACACCGCAACCCTGAACATTCAGTACTTC. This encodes CASSPADTATLNIQYF.

CDR3 in DNA: TGTGCCAGCAGCTTAACAGGCCAGAACACTGAAGCTTTCTTT. This sequence encodes CASSLTGQNTEAFF. The genes are TRBV7-3 and TRBJ1-1; D is uncertain. Trimming shortened V by 0 bases and J by 1 base, and 6 bases separated the two germline ends. Germline V lookup: CDR1 SGHTA, CDR2 FQGTGA. This CDR3 region has 14 residues.

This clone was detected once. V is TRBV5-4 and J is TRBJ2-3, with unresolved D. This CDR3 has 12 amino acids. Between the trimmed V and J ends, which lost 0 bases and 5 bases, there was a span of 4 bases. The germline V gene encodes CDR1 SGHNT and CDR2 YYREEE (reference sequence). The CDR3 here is CASSLEIDTQYF. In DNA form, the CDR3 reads TGTGCCAGCAGCTTGGAGATAGATACGCAGTATTTT.

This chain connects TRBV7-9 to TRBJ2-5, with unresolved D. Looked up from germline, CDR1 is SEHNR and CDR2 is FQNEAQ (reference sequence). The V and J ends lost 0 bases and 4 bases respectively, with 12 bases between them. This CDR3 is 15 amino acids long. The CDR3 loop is CASSLAKLVGETQYF. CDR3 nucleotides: TGTGCCAGCAGCTTAGCGAAATTAGTCGGAGAGACCCAGTACTTC.

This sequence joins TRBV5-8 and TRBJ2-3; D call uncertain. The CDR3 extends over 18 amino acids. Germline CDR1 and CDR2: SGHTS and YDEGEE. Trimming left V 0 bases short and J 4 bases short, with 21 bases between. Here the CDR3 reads CASSLGMGLVQIADTQYF. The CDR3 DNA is TGTGCCAGCAGCTTGGGCATGGGCCTAGTTCAAATTGCAGATACGCAGTATTTT.

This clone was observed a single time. CDR3 sequence (DNA): TGTGCCAGCAGCCAGGGTGGGAACACTGAAGCTTTCTTT. It is translated as CASSQGGNTEAFF. The chain carries TRBV5-5 and TRBJ1-1; tentatively, D is TRBD1 (5 bases). Germline-derived CDR1 and CDR2 are SGHKS and YYEKEE (reference sequence). With 4 bases removed from V and 1 base from J, the gap between germline ends came to 8 bases. This CDR3 has 13 amino acids.

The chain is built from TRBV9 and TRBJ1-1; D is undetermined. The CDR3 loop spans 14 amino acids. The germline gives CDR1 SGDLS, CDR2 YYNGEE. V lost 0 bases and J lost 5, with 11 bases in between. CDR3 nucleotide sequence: TGTGCCAGCAGCGTAGGGCCGCTTGGAACTGAAGCTTTCTTT. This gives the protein CASSVGPLGTEAFF. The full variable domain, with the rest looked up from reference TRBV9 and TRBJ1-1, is DSGVTQTPKHLITATGQRVTLRCSPRSGDLSVYWYQQSLDQGLQFLIQYYNGEERAKGNILERFSAQQFPDLHSELNLSSLELGDSALYFCASSVGPLGTEAFFGQGTRLTVV.

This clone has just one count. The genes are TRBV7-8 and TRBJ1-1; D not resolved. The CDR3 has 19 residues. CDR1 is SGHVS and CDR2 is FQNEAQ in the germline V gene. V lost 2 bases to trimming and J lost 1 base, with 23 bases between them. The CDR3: CASSLNQEGVFIRNTEAFF. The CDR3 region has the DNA TGTGCCAGCAGCTTAAACCAAGAAGGAGTTTTTATTAGGAACACTGAAGCTTTCTTT.

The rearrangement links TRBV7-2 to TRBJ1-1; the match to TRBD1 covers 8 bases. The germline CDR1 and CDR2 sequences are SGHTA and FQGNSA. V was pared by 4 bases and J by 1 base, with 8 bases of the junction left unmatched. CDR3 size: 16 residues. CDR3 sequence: CASSYSQGAGNTEAFF. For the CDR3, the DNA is TGTGCCAGCAGCTATTCCCAGGGGGCAGGGAACACTGAAGCTTTCTTT.

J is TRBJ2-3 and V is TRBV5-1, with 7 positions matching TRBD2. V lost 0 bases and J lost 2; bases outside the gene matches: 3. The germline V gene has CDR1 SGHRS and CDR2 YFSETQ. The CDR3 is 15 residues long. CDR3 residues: CASSLEAGYTDTQYF. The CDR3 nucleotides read TGCGCCAGCAGCTTGGAAGCGGGGTACACAGATACGCAGTATTTT.

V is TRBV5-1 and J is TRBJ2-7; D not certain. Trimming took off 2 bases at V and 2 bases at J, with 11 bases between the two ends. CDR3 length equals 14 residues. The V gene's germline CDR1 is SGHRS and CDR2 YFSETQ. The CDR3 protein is CASSFTVGTYEQYF. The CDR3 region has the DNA TGCGCCAGCAGCTTTACTGTAGGTACCTACGAGCAGTACTTC.

The CDR3 loop reads CASSLGATAQETQYF. CDR3 bases: TGCGCCAGCAGCTTGGGGGCGACAGCTCAAGAGACCCAGTACTTC. J is TRBJ2-5 and V is TRBV5-1; a possible D gene is TRBD1 (5 bases). The ends were cut back, 0 bases at V and 2 bases at J, with 11 bases in the middle. The CDR3 contains 15 residues. The germline V gene encodes CDR1 SGHRS and CDR2 YFSETQ.

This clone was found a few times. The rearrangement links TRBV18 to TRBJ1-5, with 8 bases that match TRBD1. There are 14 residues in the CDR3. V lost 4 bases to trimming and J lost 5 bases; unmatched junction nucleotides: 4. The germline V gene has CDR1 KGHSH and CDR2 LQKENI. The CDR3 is CASSLTGGDQPQHF. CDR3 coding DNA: TGTGCCAGCTCACTAACAGGGGGGGATCAGCCCCAGCATTTT.

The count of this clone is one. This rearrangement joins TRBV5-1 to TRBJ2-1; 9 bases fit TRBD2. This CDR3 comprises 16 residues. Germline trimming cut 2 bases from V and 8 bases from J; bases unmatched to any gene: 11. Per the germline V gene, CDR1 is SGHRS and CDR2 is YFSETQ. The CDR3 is CASSFTVTSGFDEQFF. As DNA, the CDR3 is TGCGCCAGCAGCTTCACTGTGACTAGCGGCTTTGATGAGCAGTTCTTC. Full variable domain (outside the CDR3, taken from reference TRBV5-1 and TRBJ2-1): KAGVTQTPRYLIKTRGQQVTLSCSPISGHRSVSWYQQTPGQGLQFLFEYFSETQRNKGNFPGRFSGRQFSNSRSEMNVSTLELGDSALYLCASSFTVTSGFDEQFFGPGTRLTVL.

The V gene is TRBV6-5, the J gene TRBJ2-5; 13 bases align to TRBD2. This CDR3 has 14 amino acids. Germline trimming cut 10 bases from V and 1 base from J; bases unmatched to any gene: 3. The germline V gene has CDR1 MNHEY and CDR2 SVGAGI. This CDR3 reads CATRTSGSQETQYF. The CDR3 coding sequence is TGTGCCACTCGGACTAGCGGGAGCCAAGAGACCCAGTACTTC.

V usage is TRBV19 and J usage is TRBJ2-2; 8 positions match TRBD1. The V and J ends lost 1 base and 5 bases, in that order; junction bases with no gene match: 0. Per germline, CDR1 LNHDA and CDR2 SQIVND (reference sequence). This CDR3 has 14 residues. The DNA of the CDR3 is TGTGCCAGTAGTATAGGACAGGGGACCGGGGAGCTGTTTTTT. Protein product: CASSIGQGTGELFF.

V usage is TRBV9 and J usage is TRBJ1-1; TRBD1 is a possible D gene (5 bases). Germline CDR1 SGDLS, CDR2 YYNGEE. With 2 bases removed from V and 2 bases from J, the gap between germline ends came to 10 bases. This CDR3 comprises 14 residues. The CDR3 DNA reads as TGTGCCAGCAGCGTGGGACCGATCAACACTGAAGCTTTCTTT. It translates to CASSVGPINTEAFF. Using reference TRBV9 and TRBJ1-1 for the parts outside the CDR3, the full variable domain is DSGVTQTPKHLITATGQRVTLRCSPRSGDLSVYWYQQSLDQGLQFLIQYYNGEERAKGNILERFSAQQFPDLHSELNLSSLELGDSALYFCASSVGPINTEAFFGQGTRLTVV.

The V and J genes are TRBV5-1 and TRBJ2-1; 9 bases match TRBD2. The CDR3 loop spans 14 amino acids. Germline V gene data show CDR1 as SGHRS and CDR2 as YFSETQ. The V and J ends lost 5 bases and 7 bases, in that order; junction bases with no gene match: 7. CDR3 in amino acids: CASRVGLALNEQFF. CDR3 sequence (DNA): TGCGCCAGCAGGGTGGGACTAGCCCTTAATGAGCAGTTCTTC.

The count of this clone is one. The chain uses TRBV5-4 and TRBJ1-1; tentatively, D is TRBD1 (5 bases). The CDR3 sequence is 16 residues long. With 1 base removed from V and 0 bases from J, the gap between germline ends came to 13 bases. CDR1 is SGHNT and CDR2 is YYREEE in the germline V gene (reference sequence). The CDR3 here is CASSLWNGGLNTEAFF. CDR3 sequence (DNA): TGTGCCAGCAGCTTGTGGAATGGGGGTTTGAACACTGAAGCTTTCTTT.

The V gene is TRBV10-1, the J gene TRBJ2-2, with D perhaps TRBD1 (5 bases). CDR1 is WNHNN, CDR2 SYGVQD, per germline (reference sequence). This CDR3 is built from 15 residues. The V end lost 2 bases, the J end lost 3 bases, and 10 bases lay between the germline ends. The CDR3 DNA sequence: TGCGCCAGCAGTGAGACAGGTCTCGACACCGGGGAGCTGTTTTTT. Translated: CASSETGLDTGELFF.

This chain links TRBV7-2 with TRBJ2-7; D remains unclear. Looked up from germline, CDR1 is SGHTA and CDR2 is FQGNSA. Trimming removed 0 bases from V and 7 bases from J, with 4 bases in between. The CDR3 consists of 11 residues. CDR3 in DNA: TGTGCCAGCAGCTTAGCGGGGGAGCAGTACTTC. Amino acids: CASSLAGEQYF.

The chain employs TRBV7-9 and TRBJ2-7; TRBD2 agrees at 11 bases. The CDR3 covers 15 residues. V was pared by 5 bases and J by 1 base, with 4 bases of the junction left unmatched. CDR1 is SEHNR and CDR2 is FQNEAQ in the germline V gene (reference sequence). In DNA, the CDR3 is TGTGCCAGCAGCCAGACTAGCGGGGATTCCTACGAGCAGTACTTC. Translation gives CASSQTSGDSYEQYF.